The T cell receptor (beta chain) under discussion was sequenced for a study of cytomegalovirus exposure and HLA in healthy donors. A multiplex PCR was run with 60 Vbeta primers and 13 Jbeta primers. Libraries were prepared by immunoSEQ multiplex PCR; TCRdb keeps only in-frame clonotypes and omits some of them. The data hold 110,000 or so clones, with approximately 80% observed a single time. This clone was seen a single time. The sequenced sample was PBMCs. The receptor comes from a woman aged 18-29 years in good health and CMV-seronegative.

The CDR3 coding sequence is TGTGCCAGCAGCTTAAATCCCCTAGCGGGAGGGAGGGGGGAGCTGTTTTTT. Protein product: CASSLNPLAGGRGELFF. The chain employs TRBV7-2 and TRBJ2-2, with 12 bases identical to TRBD2. The CDR3 has 17 amino acids. CDR1 and CDR2 from the germline V gene are SGHTA and FQGNSA. V lost 2 bases and J lost 8; bases outside the gene matches: 9.